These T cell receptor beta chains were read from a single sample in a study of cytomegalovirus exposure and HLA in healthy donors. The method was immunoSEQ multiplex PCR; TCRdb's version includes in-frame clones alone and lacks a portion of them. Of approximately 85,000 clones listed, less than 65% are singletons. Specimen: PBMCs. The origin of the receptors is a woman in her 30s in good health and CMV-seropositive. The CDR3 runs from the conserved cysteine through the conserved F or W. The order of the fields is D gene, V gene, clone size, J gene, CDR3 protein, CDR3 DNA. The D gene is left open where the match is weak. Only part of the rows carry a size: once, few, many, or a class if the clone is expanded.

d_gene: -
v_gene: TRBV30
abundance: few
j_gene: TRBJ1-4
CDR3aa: CAWSVVRGSRKLFF
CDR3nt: TGTGCCTGGAGTGTTGTCCGGGGATCTAGAAAACTGTTTTTT

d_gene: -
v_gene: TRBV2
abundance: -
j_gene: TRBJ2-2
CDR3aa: CASSELGASGELFF
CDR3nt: TGTGCCAGCAGTGAACTGGGGGCGTCCGGGGAGCTGTTTTTT

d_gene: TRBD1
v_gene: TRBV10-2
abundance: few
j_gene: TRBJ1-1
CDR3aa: CASSQQGATEAFF
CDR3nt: TGCGCCAGCAGTCAACAGGGGGCGACTGAAGCTTTCTTT

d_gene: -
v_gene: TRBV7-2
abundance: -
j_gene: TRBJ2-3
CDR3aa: CASSEGSSTDTQYF
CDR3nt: TGTGCCAGCAGTGAGGGTTCTAGCACAGATACGCAGTATTTT

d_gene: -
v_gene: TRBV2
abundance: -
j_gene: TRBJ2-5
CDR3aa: CASSEGTPAEETQYF
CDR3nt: TGTGCCAGCAGTGAAGGCACACCAGCGGAGGAGACCCAGTACTTC

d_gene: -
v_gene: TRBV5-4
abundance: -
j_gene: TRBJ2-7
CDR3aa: CASSQDSDLASYEQYF
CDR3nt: TGTGCCAGCAGCCAAGATTCAGACTTAGCATCCTACGAGCAGTACTTC

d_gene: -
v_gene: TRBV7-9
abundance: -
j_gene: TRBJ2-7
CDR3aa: CASSPDTLGTASYEQYF
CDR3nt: TGTGCCAGCAGCCCCGATACCCTTGGGACTGCCTCCTACGAGCAGTACTTC

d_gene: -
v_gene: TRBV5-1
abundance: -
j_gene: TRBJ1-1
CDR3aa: CASSLEAMNTEAFF
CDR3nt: TGCGCCAGCAGCTTGGAAGCCATGAACACTGAAGCTTTCTTT

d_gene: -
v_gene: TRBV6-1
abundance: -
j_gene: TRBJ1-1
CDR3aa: CASSDRTTANTEAFF
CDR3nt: TGTGCCAGCAGTGACCGGACTACAGCGAACACTGAAGCTTTCTTT

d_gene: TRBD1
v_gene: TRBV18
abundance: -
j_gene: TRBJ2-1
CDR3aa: CASSAQGNEQFF
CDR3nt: TGTGCCAGCTCAGCACAGGGGAATGAGCAGTTCTTC

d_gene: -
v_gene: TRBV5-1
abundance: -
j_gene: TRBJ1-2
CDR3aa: CASSLEIGGGYGYTF
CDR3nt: TGCGCCAGCAGCTTGGAAATCGGCGGGGGGTATGGCTACACCTTC

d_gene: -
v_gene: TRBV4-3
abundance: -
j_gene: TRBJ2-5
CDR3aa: CASSYVVFQETQYF
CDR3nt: TGCGCCAGCTCTTACGTAGTCTTCCAAGAGACCCAGTACTTC

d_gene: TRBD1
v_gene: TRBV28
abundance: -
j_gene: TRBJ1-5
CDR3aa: CASSLSGGSIQPQHF
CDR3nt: TGTGCCAGCAGTTTGTCAGGGGGCAGCATTCAGCCCCAGCATTTT

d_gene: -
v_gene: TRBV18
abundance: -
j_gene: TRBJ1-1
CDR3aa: CASSPRGNTEAFF
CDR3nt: TGTGCCAGCTCCCCTCGGGGGAACACTGAAGCTTTCTTT

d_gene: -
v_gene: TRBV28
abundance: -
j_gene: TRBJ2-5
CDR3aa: CASSFYETQYF
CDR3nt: TGTGCCAGCAGTTTTTATGAGACCCAGTACTTC

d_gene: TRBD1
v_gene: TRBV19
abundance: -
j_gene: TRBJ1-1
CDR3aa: CASSIADRGLMNTEAFF
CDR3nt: TGTGCCAGTAGTATTGCGGACAGGGGTCTCATGAACACTGAAGCTTTCTTT

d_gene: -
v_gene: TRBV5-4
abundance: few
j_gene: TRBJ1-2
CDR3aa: CASSSDPGGNYGYTF
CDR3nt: TGTGCCAGCAGCTCCGACCCCGGGGGTAACTATGGCTACACCTTC

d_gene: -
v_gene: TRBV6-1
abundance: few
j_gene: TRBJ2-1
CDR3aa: CASSEGENNEQFF
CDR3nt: TGTGCCAGCAGTGAAGGAGAGAACAATGAGCAGTTCTTC

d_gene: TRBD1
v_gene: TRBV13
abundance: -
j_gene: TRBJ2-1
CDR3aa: CASSSTGPYNEQFF
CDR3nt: TGTGCCAGCAGCTCGACAGGGCCCTACAATGAGCAGTTCTTC

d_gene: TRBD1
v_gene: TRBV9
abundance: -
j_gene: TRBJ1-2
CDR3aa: CASSGLQGANYGYTF
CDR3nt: TGTGCCAGCAGCGGCCTACAGGGGGCTAACTATGGCTACACCTTC

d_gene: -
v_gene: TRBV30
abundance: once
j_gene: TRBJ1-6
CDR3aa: CAWSVQTNSPLHF
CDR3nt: TGTGCCTGGAGTGTACAGACCAATTCACCCCTCCACTTT

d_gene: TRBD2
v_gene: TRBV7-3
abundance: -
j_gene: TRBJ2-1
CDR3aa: CASSGAGGLAGVGQFF
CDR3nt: TGTGCCAGCAGCGGAGCTGGGGGGCTAGCGGGGGTAGGGCAGTTCTTC

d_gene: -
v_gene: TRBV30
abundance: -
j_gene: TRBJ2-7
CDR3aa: CALTTLSYEQYF
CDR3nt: TGTGCCTTGACGACTCTTTCCTACGAGCAGTACTTC

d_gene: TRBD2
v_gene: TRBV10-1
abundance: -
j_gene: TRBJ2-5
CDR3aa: CASSAGLAGDQETQYF
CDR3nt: TGCGCCAGCAGTGCAGGACTAGCGGGGGATCAAGAGACCCAGTACTTC

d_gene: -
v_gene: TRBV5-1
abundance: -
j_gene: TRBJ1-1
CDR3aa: CASSPRVNTEAFF
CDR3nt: TGCGCCAGCAGCCCCAGGGTGAACACTGAAGCTTTCTTT

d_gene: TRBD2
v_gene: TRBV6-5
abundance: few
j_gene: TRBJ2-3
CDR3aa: CASSSQAGGRRDTQYF
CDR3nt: TGTGCCAGCAGTTCCCAGGCGGGGGGGCGTAGAGATACGCAGTATTTT

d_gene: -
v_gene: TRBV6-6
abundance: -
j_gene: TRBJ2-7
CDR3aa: CASSYGAQGNEQYF
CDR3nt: TGTGCCAGCAGTTACGGGGCCCAGGGAAACGAGCAGTACTTC

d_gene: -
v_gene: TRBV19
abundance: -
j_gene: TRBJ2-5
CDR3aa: CASRRTAFGVETQYF
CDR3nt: TGTGCCAGTAGAAGGACAGCGTTTGGGGTAGAGACCCAGTACTTC

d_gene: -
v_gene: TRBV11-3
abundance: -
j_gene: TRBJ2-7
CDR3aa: CASSWPSGGAYF
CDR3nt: TGTGCCAGCAGCTGGCCCTCGGGGGGCGCGTACTTC

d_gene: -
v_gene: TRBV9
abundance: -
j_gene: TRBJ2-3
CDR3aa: CASSFSGGLIDTQYF
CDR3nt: TGTGCCAGCAGCTTCTCGGGGGGCCTTATAGATACGCAGTATTTT

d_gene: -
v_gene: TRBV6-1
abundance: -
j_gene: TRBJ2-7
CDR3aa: CASSVKSGYEQYF
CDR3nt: TGTGCCAGCAGTGTAAAATCAGGGTACGAGCAGTACTTC

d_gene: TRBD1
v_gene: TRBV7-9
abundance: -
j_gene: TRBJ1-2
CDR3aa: CASSWTGFVGGYTF
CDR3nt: TGTGCCAGCAGCTGGACAGGGTTTGTTGGTGGCTACACCTTC

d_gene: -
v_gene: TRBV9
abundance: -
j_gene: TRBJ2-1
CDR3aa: CASSVEDSLVNEQFF
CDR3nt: TGTGCCAGCAGCGTAGAGGACAGCTTGGTCAATGAGCAGTTCTTC

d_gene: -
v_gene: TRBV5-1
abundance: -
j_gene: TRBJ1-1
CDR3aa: CASSLSGGSNTEAFF
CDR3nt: TGCGCCAGCAGCTTGAGTGGAGGCTCGAACACTGAAGCTTTCTTT

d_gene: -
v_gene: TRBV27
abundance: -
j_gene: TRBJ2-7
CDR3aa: CASSLLGGESYEQYF
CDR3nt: TGTGCCAGCAGTTTGCTCGGGGGAGAGTCCTACGAGCAGTACTTC

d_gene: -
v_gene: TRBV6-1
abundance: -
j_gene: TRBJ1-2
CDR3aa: CASSEGRGWYGYTF
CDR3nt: TGTGCCAGCAGTGAAGGCAGGGGATGGTATGGCTACACCTTC

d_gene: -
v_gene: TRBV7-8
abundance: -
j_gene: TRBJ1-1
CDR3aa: CASSPNLDSGTEAFF
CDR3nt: TGTGCCAGCAGCCCGAACCTAGACTCGGGAACTGAAGCTTTCTTT

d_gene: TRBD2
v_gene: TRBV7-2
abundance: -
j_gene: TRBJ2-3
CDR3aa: CASSWGNGGGATDTQYF
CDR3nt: TGTGCCAGCAGCTGGGGTAATGGCGGGGGGGCTACAGATACGCAGTATTTT

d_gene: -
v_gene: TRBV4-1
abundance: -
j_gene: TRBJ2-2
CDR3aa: CASSQGAGLYGELFF
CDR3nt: TGCGCCAGCAGCCAAGGGGCGGGGTTATACGGGGAGCTGTTTTTT

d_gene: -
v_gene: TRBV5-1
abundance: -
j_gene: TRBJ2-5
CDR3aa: CASSSGVEETQYF
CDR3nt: TGCGCCAGCAGCTCGGGGGTAGAGGAGACCCAGTACTTC

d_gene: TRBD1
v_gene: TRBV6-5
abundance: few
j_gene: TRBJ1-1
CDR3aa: CASRNRQGRAFF
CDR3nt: TGTGCCAGCAGAAACCGACAGGGGAGAGCTTTCTTT

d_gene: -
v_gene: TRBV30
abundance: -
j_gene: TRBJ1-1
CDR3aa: CALELAGKAFF
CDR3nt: TGTGCCTTGGAGTTGGCAGGGAAAGCTTTCTTT

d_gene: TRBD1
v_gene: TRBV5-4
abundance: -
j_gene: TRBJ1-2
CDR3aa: CASSLSGGTAQRSYTF
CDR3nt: TGTGCCAGCAGCTTGTCGGGTGGGACAGCACAGAGAAGCTACACCTTC

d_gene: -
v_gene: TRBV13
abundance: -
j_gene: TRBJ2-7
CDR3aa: CASSLKRRGALRDEQYF
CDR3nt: TGTGCCAGCAGCTTAAAGCGCCGGGGGGCCCTGAGGGACGAGCAGTACTTC

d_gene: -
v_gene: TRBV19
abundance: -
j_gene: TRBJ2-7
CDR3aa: CASSWDGGSYEQYF
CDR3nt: TGTGCCAGTAGTTGGGACGGGGGCTCCTACGAGCAGTACTTC

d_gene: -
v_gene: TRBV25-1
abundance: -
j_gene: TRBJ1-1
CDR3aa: CASRGVGTAHTEAFF
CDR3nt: TGTGCCAGCAGGGGAGTGGGAACAGCGCACACTGAAGCTTTCTTT

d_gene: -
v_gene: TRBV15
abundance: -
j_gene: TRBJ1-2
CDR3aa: CATSRAGLGYTF
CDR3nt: TGTGCCACCAGCAGGGCAGGCCTTGGCTACACCTTC